What follows are 6 T cell receptor beta chains derived from one specimen sequenced in a study of blood T cell repertoires in COVID-19. TCRdb's copy holds only in-frame clones and misses some; the assay was immunoSEQ multiplex PCR. The data show roughly 190,000 clones, with around 95% seen just once and 0.6% to 0.9% held by the top ten. The sequenced sample was peripheral blood. These receptors came from a man aged 25-45 years with COVID-19, enrolled during active disease.

The V and J genes are TRBV10-2 and TRBJ1-1; TRBD1 is a possible D gene (5 bases). This CDR3 is built from 14 residues. The germline V gene has CDR1 WSHSY and CDR2 SAAADI. V was trimmed by 5 bases and J by 5 bases, leaving 15 bases between them. In nucleotides, the CDR3 is TGCGCCAGCAGTCGGGGTACTGGGGGGACTGAAGCTTTCTTT. It specifies CASSRGTGGTEAFF.

The V gene is TRBV11-2, the J gene TRBJ2-7; 7 bases fit TRBD1. Germline V gives CDR1 SGHAT, CDR2 FQNNGV. This CDR3 spans 13 amino acids. V trimming: 5 bases; J trimming: 5 bases; junction bases outside the gene matches: 6. The CDR3 is CASSRDRVHEQYF. Written as DNA, the CDR3 is TGTGCCAGCAGCCGAGACAGGGTGCACGAGCAGTACTTC. The full variable domain, with the rest looked up from reference TRBV11-2 and TRBJ2-7, is EAGVAQSPRYKIIEKRQSVAFWCNPISGHATLYWYQQILGQGPKLLIQFQNNGVVDDSQLPKDRFSAERLKGVDSTLKIQPAKLEDSAVYLCASSRDRVHEQYFGPGTRLTVT.

This CDR3 reads CASSYSGGETQYF. The CDR3 DNA reads TGTGCCAGCAGCTATAGCGGGGGGGAGACCCAGTACTTC. The chain couples TRBV7-2 to TRBJ2-5, with 10 bases fitting TRBD2. The CDR3 covers 13 residues. The V gene's germline CDR1 is SGHTA and CDR2 FQGNSA. The junction had 1 base not matched to a gene; V was cut back by 4 bases and J by 5 bases.

The rearrangement uses TRBV24-1 and TRBJ2-3; possibly TRBD2 for D (6 bases). Trimming left V 10 bases short and J 0 bases short, with 16 bases between. CDR1 KGHDR and CDR2 SFDVKD come from the germline V gene. The CDR3 contains 15 residues. The CDR3 DNA is TGTGCCACACAACGTGGGGGGAAAAGCACAGATACGCAGTATTTT. This translates into CATQRGGKSTDTQYF.

This sequence joins TRBV6-5 and TRBJ1-6; D is possibly TRBD1 (6 bases). This CDR3 has 16 amino acids. The germline V gene has CDR1 MNHEY and CDR2 SVGAGI. With 2 bases removed from V and 7 bases from J, the gap between germline ends came to 15 bases. CDR3: CASSYGSGTPNSPLHF. The CDR3 DNA reads as TGTGCCAGCAGTTACGGGTCCGGGACACCGAATTCACCCCTCCACTTT.

The chain employs TRBV7-9 and TRBJ1-6, with 7 nucleotides matching TRBD1. The length of the CDR3 is 17 residues. Trimming cost V 3 bases and J 3 bases; bases outside gene matches: 8. CDR1 and CDR2 from the germline V gene are SEHNR and FQNEAQ (reference sequence). The CDR3 here is CASSFLRDSFYNSPLHF. The DNA for the CDR3 is TGTGCCAGCAGCTTTTTAAGGGACAGCTTCTATAATTCACCCCTCCACTTT.